This TCR beta chain was captured in a study of T cell responses to AZD1222 COVID-19 vaccine. Whole-study findings and limits: The study found vaccine-associated CD4 TCRs spanning spike, dominant at 160-218 and 743-854.

Clones were read by immunoSEQ multiplex PCR, and TCRdb kept only the in-frame ones, dropping some. The sample has about 56,000 clones, about 90% seen once. The V end was cut by 6 bases, the J end by 2 bases, with 14 bases between. In germline, CDR1 is MNHEY, CDR2 SVGAGI. The CDR3 totals 14 residues. Worth noting for this clone: The antigen is undetermined.

This TCR came from an adult in good health. The source material was peripheral blood, sampled on day 0 of AZD1222 vaccination. This chain connects TRBV6-5 to TRBJ2-7; D gene uncertain. CDR3 sequence (DNA): TGTGCCAGCAGCCCCTTGGATAGCACCTACGAGCAGTACTTC. Amino acids: CASSPLDSTYEQYF.